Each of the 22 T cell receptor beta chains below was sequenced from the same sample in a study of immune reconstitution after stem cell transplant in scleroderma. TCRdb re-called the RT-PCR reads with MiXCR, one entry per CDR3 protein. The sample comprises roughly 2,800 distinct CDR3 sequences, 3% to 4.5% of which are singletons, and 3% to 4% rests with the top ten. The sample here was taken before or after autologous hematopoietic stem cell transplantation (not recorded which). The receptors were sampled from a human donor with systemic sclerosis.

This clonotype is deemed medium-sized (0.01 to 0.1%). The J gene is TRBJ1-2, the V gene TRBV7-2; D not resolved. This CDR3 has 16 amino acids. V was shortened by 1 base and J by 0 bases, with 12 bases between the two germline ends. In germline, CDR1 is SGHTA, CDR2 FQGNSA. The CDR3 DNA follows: TGTGCCAGCAGCTTAGTGGGGTCAACGCCTAACTATGGCTACACCTTC. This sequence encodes CASSLVGSTPNYGYTF.

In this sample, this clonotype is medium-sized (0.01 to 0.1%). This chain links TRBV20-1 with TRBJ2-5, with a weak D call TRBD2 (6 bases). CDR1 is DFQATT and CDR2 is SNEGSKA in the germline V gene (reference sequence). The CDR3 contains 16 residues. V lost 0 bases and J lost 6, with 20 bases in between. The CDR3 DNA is TGCAGTGCTAGAGAGATAAACCGCCGGGACTTAAAGACCCAGTACTTC. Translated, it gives CSAREINRRDLKTQYF.

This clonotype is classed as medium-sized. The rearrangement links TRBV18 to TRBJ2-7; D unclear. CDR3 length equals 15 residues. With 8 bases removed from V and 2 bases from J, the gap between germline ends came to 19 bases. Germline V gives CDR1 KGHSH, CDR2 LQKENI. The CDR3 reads CASPSGKYLTYEQYF. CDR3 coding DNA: TGTGCCAGCCCATCCGGCAAATACCTAACCTACGAGCAGTACTTC.

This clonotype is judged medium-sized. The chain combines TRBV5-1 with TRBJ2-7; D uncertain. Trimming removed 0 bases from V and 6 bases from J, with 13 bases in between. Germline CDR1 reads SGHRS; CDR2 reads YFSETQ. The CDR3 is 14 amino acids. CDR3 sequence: CASSLGAVTGEQYF. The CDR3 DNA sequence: TGCGCCAGCAGCTTGGGAGCAGTCACGGGCGAGCAGTACTTC.

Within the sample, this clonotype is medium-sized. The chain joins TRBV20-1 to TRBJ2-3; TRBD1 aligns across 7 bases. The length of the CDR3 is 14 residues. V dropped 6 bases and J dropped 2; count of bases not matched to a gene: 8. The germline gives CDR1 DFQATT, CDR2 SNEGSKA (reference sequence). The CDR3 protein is CSAQQTGVTDTQYF. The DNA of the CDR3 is TGCAGTGCGCAACAAACAGGGGTCACAGATACGCAGTATTTT.

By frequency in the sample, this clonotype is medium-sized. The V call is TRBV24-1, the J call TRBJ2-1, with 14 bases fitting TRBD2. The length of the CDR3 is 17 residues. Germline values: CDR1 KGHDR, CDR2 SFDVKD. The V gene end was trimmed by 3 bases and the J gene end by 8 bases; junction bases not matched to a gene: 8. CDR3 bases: TGTGCCACCAGTGATCCACCGGGACTAGCGGGAGACGATGAGCAGTTCTTC. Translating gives CATSDPPGLAGDDEQFF.

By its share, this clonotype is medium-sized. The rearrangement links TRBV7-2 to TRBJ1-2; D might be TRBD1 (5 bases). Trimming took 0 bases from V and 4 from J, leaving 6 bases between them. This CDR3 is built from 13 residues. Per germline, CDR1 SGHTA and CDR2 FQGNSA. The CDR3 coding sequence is TGTGCCAGCAGCTTAGCTGGGACCTATGGCTACACCTTC. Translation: CASSLAGTYGYTF. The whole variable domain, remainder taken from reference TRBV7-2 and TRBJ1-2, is GAGVSQSPSNKVTEKGKDVELRCDPISGHTALYWYRQSLGQGLEFLIYFQGNSAPDKSGLPSDRFSAERTGGSVSTLTIQRTQQEDSAVYLCASSLAGTYGYTFGSGTRLTVV.

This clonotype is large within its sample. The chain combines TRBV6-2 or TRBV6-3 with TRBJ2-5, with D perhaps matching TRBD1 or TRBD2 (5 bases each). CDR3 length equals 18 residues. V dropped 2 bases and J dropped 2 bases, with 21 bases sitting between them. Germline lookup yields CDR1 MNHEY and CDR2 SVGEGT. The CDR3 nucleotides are TGTGCCAGCAGTTACCCCGTCCCCACGACGGGGCAGCAAGAGACCCAGTACTTC. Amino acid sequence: CASSYPVPTTGQQETQYF.

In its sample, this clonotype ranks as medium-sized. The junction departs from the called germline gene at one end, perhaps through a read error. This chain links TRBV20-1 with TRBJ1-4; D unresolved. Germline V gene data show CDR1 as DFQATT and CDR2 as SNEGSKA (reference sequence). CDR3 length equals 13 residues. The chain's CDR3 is CSTSRRANEKLFF. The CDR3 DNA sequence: TGCAGTACTAGCCGCCGGGCTAATGAAAAACTGTTTTTT.

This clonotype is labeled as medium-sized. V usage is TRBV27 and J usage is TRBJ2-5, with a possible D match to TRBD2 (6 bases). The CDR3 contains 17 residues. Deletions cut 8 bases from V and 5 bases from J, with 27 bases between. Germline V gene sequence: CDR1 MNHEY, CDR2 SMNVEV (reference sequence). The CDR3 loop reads CASSGPRSIHGGETQYF. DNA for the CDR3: TGTGCCAGCTCGGGGCCCCGGAGCATTCATGGAGGGGAGACCCAGTACTTC.

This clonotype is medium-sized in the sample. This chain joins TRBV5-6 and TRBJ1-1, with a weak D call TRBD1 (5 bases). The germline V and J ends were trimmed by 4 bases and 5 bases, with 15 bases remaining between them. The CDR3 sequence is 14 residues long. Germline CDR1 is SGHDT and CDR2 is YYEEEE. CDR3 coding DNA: TGTGCCAGCAGCCTACCCGGGGGGGTGACTGAAGCTTTCTTT. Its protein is CASSLPGGVTEAFF.

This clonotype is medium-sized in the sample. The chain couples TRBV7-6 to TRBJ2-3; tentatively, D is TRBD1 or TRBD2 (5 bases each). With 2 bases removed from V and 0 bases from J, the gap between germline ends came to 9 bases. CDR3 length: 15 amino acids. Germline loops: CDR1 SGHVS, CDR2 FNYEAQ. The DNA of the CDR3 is TGTGCCAGCAGCTTAACCGGGGCTAGCACAGATACGCAGTATTTT. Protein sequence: CASSLTGASTDTQYF.

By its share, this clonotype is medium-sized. CDR3 protein: CASSPYREGRRASDTQYF. The CDR3 region has the DNA TGTGCCAGCAGCCCCTACAGGGAGGGGCGGAGAGCGTCAGATACGCAGTATTTT. The chain employs TRBV7-9 and TRBJ2-3; the D gene is possibly TRBD2 (7 bases). V was trimmed by 5 bases and J by 4 bases, leaving 25 bases between them. In germline, CDR1 is SEHNR, CDR2 FQNEAQ (reference sequence). The CDR3 is 18 residues long.

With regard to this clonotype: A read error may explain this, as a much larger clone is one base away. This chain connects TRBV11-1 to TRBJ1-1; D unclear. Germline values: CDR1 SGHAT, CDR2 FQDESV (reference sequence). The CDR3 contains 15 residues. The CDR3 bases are TGTGCCAGCAGCCATTACAGCAACATGAACACTGAAGCTTCCTTT. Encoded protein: CASSHYSNMNTEASF.

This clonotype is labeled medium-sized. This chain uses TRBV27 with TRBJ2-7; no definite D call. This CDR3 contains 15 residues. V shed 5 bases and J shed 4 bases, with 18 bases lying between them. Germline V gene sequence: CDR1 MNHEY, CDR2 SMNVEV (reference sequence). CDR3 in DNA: TGTGCCAGCAGTCCCTGGGATGGGGTACGGTACGAGCAGTACTTC. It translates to CASSPWDGVRYEQYF.

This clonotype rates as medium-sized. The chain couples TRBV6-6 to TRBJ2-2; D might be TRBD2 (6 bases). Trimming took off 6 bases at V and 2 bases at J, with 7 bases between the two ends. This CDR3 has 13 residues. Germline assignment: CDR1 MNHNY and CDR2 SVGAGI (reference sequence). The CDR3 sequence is CASRDYNTGELFF. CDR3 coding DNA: TGTGCCAGCAGGGACTACAACACCGGGGAGCTGTTTTTT.

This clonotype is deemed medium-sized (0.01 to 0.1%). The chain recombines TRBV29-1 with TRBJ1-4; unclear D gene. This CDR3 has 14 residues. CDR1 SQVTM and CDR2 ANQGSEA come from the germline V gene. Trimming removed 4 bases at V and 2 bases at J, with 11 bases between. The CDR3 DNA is TGCAGCGTTGGCGGGCAGTATACTAATGAAAAACTGTTTTTT. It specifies CSVGGQYTNEKLFF.

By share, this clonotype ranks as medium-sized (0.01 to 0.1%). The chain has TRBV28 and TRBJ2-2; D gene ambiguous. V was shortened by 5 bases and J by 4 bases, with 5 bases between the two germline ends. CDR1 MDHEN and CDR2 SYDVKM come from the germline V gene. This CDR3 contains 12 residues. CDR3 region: CASSPITGELFF. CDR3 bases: TGTGCCAGCAGTCCGATCACCGGGGAGCTGTTTTTT.

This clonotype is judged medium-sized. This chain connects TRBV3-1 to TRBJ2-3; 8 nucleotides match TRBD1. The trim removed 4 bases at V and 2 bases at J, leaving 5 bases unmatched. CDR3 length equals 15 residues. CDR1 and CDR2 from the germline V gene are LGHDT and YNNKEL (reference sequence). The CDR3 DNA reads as TGTGCCAGCAGCCCGGCAGGGGGCCTCACAGATACGCAGTATTTT. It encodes CASSPAGGLTDTQYF.

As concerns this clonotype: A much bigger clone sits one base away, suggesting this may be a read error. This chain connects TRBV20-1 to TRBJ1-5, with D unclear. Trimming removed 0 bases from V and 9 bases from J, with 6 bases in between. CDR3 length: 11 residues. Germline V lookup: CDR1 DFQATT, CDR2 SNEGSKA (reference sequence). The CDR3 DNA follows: TGCAGTGCTAGAGATGCGTCGCCCCAGCATTTT. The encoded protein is CSARDASPQHF.

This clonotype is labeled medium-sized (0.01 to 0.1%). The CDR3, as DNA: TGCAGTGCTAGGGCCGTCTCCGAGCAGTTCTTC. It yields the protein CSARAVSEQFF. This rearrangement joins TRBV20-1 to TRBJ2-1; D uncertain. Trimming removed 3 bases at V and 10 bases at J, with 10 bases between. This CDR3 is 11 amino acids long. The V gene's germline CDR1 is DFQATT and CDR2 SNEGSKA (reference sequence).

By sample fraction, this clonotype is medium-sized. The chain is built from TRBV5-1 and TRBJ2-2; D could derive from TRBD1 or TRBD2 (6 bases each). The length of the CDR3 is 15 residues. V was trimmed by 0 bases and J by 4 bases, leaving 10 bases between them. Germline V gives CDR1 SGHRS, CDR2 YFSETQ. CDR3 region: CASSLVQGGTGELFF. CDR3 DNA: TGCGCCAGCAGCTTGGTACAGGGAGGCACCGGGGAGCTGTTTTTT.